These T cell receptor beta chains were read from a single sample in a study of T-cell memory formation after mild COVID-19. TCRdb re-called the 5' RACE reads through MiXCR, storing one row per CDR3 protein. The sample has approximately 210,000 distinct CDR3 sequences, approximately 30% seen once. Sequenced input: PBMCs or a T cell subset sorted from them (not recorded which). The receptors were gathered from an adult woman who had mild COVID-19 (a few samples of this study predate the infection). Cell type and time point are not known. Each CDR3 is given with its conserved first and last residue. D genes are given only for firm matches. Clone sizes are given selectively: once, few, many, or a class where the clone is expanded.

few	TRBV6-6	TRBJ2-1	NA	CASSYPIGHNEQFF	TGTGCCAGCAGTTACCCCATAGGCCACAATGAGCAGTTCTTC
few	TRBV5-1	TRBJ2-6	NA	CASSLTGNSGANVLTF	TGCGCCAGCAGCTTGACAGGGAACTCTGGGGCCAACGTCCTGACTTTC
NA	TRBV5-5	TRBJ2-1	NA	CASSSTQGRNEQFF	TGTGCCAGCAGCAGCACACAGGGGAGGAATGAGCAGTTCTTC
NA	TRBV7-9	TRBJ2-5	TRBD1	CASSLAAGGRVGETQYF	TGTGCCAGCAGCTTAGCGGCAGGGGGCCGTGTCGGGGAGACCCAGTACTTC
NA	TRBV29-1	TRBJ1-2	NA	CSVNGNYGYTF	TGCAGCGTGAACGGGAACTATGGCTACACCTTC
NA	TRBV20-1	TRBJ2-1	TRBD2	CSSTPTSAYNEQFF	TGCAGTTCCACACCGACTAGCGCCTACAATGAGCAGTTCTTC
few	TRBV12-3/TRBV12-4	TRBJ2-2	NA	CASSLTGAGELFF	TGTGCCAGCAGTTTGACGGGAGCCGGGGAGCTGTTTTTT
few	TRBV6-1	TRBJ1-5	TRBD1	CASREGQGGQPQHF	TGTGCCAGCAGGGAAGGACAGGGGGGACAGCCCCAGCATTTT
few	TRBV12-3/TRBV12-4	TRBJ1-1	NA	CASRLTGHQDTEAFF	TGTGCCAGCAGATTGACCGGTCACCAAGACACTGAAGCTTTCTTT
many	TRBV20-1	TRBJ1-1	NA	CSARDSGGLGLKTEAFF	TGCAGTGCTAGAGACTCGGGAGGTTTGGGATTGAAGACTGAAGCTTTCTTT
many	TRBV9	TRBJ2-7	NA	CASSPPPVSYEQYF	TGTGCCAGCAGCCCGCCCCCAGTCTCCTACGAGCAGTACTTC
few	TRBV24-1	TRBJ2-3	NA	CATSDTREIDTQYF	TGTGCCACCAGTGATACCAGGGAGATAGATACGCAGTATTTT
NA	TRBV5-1	TRBJ2-2	NA	CASSPPYSPGELFF	TGCGCCAGCAGCCCACCCTATTCACCCGGGGAGCTGTTTTTT
NA	TRBV15	TRBJ2-7	NA	CATAGSVPSYEQYF	TGTGCCACCGCCGGCAGCGTCCCCTCCTACGAGCAGTACTTC
few	TRBV2	TRBJ2-1	TRBD2	CASSGVAGDEQFF	TGTGCCAGCAGTGGAGTAGCGGGAGATGAGCAGTTCTTC
few	TRBV12-3/TRBV12-4	TRBJ1-2	NA	CASSFLQPPGYTF	TGTGCCAGCAGTTTTCTGCAGCCTCCTGGCTACACCTTC
few	TRBV4-1	TRBJ2-7	NA	CASGPTGRSYEQYF	TGCGCCAGCGGTCCGACAGGACGCTCCTACGAGCAGTACTTC
few	TRBV9	TRBJ2-7	NA	CASSVGTNSYEQYF	TGTGCCAGCAGCGTAGGGACAAACTCCTACGAGCAGTACTTC
few	TRBV12-3/TRBV12-4	TRBJ2-3	NA	CASTRTDTQYF	TGTGCCAGCACCCGGACGGATACGCAGTATTTT
few	TRBV9	TRBJ1-3	NA	CASSPRVLDISGNTIYF	TGTGCCAGCAGCCCAAGGGTTTTGGACATCTCTGGAAACACCATATATTTT
once	TRBV6-1	TRBJ2-7	NA	CASSEGSTYEQYF	TGTGCCAGCAGTGAAGGCAGCACCTACGAGCAGTACTTC
few	TRBV18	TRBJ1-3	NA	CASSSSGTHSGNTIYF	TGTGCCAGCTCTTCCTCCGGGACCCACTCTGGAAACACCATATATTTT
NA	TRBV7-2	TRBJ2-7	TRBD2	CASSLSGRASYEQYF	TGTGCCAGCAGCTTAAGCGGGAGGGCCTCCTACGAGCAGTACTTC
few	TRBV4-3	TRBJ2-5	NA	CASSQDPTETQYF	TGCGCCAGCAGCCAAGATCCAACGGAGACCCAGTACTTC
NA	TRBV5-4	TRBJ2-7	TRBD2	CASSLVLAETGEQYF	TGTGCCAGCAGCTTGGTGCTAGCGGAGACGGGGGAGCAGTACTTC
NA	TRBV4-3	TRBJ1-5	NA	CASSQEGPGHLGEQPQHF	TGCGCCAGCAGCCAAGAAGGCCCAGGACATCTGGGGGAACAGCCCCAGCATTTT
NA	TRBV4-1	TRBJ2-7	NA	CASSQEGTYEQYF	TGCGCCAGCAGCCAAGAAGGAACCTACGAGCAGTACTTC
NA	TRBV12-3/TRBV12-4	TRBJ2-7	NA	CASSLFGELGEQYF	TGTGCCAGCAGTTTATTCGGCGAGCTGGGCGAGCAGTACTTC
few	TRBV10-3	TRBJ2-2	NA	CAIPGRRGPGELFF	TGTGCCATCCCTGGCCGGAGGGGGCCGGGGGAGCTGTTTTTT
few	TRBV7-8	TRBJ2-3	NA	CASSVMMFGAVRTDTQYF	TGTGCCAGCAGCGTCATGATGTTCGGAGCGGTCCGCACAGATACGCAGTATTTT